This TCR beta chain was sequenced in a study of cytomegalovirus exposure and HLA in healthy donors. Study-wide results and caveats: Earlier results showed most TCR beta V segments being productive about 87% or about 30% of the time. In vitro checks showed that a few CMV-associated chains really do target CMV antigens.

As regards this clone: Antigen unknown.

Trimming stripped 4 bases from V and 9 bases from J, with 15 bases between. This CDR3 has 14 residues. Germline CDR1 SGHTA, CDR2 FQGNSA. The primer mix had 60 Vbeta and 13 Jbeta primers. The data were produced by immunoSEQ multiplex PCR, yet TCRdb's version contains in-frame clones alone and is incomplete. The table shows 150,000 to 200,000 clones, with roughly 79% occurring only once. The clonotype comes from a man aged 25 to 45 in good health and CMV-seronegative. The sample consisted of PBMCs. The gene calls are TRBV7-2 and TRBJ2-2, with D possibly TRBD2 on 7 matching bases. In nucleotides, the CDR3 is TGTGCCAGCAGCTCAGGGGCGGGAGTTAGGGAGCTGTTTTTT. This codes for CASSSGAGVRELFF.